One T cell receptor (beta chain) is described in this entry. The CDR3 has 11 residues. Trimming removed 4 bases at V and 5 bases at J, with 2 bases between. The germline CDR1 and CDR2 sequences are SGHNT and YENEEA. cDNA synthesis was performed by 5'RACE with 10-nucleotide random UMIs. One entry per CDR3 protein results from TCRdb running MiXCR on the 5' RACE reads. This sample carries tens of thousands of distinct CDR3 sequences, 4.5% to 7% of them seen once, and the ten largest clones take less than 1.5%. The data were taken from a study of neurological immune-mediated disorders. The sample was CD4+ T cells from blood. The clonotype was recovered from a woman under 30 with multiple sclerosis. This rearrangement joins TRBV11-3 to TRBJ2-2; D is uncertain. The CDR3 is CASSSTGELFF. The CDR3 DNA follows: TGTGCCAGCAGCTCGACCGGGGAGCTGTTTTTT.